Below, one T cell receptor beta chain is given with its context. Its antigen is undetermined. Assay used: immunoSEQ multiplex PCR; TCRdb lists only in-frame clones, some missing. Seen here are millions of clones, approximately 94% observed once, and the top ten hold roughly 1%. These data originate in a study of shared clonotypes between healthy human individuals. Overall study context: There were three CD4 naive, three CD4 memory, two CD8 naive and one CD8 memory plates per donor. Findings and caveats of the study: In this cohort, only blood was sampled, and tissue repertoires likely differ. Sequencing depth was expected to affect clonotype sharing among donors.

The V segment lost 1 base and the J segment 9 bases; nucleotides outside the gene matches: 3. The germline CDR1 and CDR2 sequences are SGHVS and FQNEAQ. The CDR3 is 14 amino acids. In the naive CD8 group, cells lacked CD45RO and were positively selected for CCR7, so terminally differentiated effector memory CD45RA+ cells were left out. The sequencing input was naive CD8+ T cells sorted from blood. This sequence originates from a man younger than 30 in good health. The chain carries TRBV7-8 and TRBJ1-6; 7 positions match TRBD1. CDR3 nucleotides: TGTGCCAGCAGCTTAGGACAGGGTGTTTCACCCCTCCACTTT. Its translation: CASSLGQGVSPLHF.